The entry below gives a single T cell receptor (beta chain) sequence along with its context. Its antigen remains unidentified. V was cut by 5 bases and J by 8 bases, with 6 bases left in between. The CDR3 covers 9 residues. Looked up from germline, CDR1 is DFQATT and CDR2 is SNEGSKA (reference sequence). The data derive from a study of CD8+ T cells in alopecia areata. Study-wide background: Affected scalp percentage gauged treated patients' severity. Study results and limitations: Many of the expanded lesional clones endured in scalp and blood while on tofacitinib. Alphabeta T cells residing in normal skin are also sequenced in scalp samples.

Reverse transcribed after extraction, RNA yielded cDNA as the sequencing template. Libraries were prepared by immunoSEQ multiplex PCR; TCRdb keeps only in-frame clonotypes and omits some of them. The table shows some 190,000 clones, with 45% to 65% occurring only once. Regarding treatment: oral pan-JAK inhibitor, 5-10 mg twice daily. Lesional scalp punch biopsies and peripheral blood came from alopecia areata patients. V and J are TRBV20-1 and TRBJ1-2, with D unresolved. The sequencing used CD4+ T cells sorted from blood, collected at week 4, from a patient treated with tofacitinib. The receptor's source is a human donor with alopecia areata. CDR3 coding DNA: TGCAGTGCTGGTGGGGGCTACACCTTC. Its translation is CSAGGGYTF.